These 13 T cell receptor beta chains share one sample of origin, sequenced in a study of cytomegalovirus exposure and HLA in healthy donors. PCR was performed using 60 Vbeta and 13 Jbeta primers. Method: immunoSEQ multiplex PCR; TCRdb's copy keeps in-frame clones and lacks some. Among 100,000 to 150,000 clones, approximately 82% were seen once, and the ten largest hold about 19%. The sequencing input was PBMCs. The receptor set was obtained from a man aged 18 to 35 in good health and CMV-seropositive.

The V and J genes are TRBV27 and TRBJ2-5, with TRBD1 matching 8 bases. Near its end, the DNA agrees better with TRBJ2-7, so the J call may be wrong. Germline assignment: CDR1 MNHEY and CDR2 SMNVEV (reference sequence). This CDR3 is built from 14 residues. The CDR3 spells CASSLTDRAYEQYF. In DNA, the CDR3 is TGTGCCAGCAGTTTAACGGACAGGGCCTACGAGCAGTACTTC.

The chain carries TRBV5-4 and TRBJ2-1; 10 bases map to TRBD2. The CDR3 extends over 14 amino acids. Germline CDR1 SGHNT, CDR2 YYREEE (reference sequence). The J segment lost 6 bases and the V segment lost 2 bases, leaving 2 bases of the junction unmatched. CDR3 sequence: CASSLAGGPNEQFF. CDR3 DNA sequence: TGTGCCAGCAGCTTAGCGGGGGGGCCCAATGAGCAGTTCTTC.

The chain recombines TRBV19 with TRBJ2-1; D perhaps matches TRBD2 (6 bases). With 3 bases removed from V and 5 bases from J, the gap between germline ends came to 14 bases. The CDR3 is made up of 15 amino acids. The germline CDR1 and CDR2 sequences are LNHDA and SQIVND (reference sequence). The chain's CDR3 is CASSISPLADNEQFF. The CDR3 DNA follows: TGTGCCAGTAGTATTAGTCCACTAGCAGACAATGAGCAGTTCTTC.

The chain employs TRBV7-9 and TRBJ1-1, with 12 positions matching TRBD1. The CDR3 covers 15 residues. The V segment lost 1 base and the J segment 7 bases; nucleotides outside the gene matches: 4. Germline V gene data show CDR1 as SEHNR and CDR2 as FQNEAQ (reference sequence). The CDR3 sequence is CASSLVGQGAIEAFF. The CDR3 DNA reads as TGTGCCAGCAGCTTAGTGGGACAGGGGGCGATTGAAGCTTTCTTT.

In its sample, this clone was seen a few times. The rearrangement joins TRBV14 to TRBJ1-1, with a possible D match to TRBD1 (6 bases). V lost 2 bases and J 6 bases, leaving 13 bases between the germline ends. Germline assignment: CDR1 SGHDN and CDR2 FVKESK. CDR3 length: 14 residues. CDR3 protein: CASSQNVYRAEAFF. In nucleotides, the CDR3 is TGTGCCAGCAGCCAAAACGTCTACAGGGCTGAAGCTTTCTTT.

This rearrangement joins TRBV9 to TRBJ2-2; 13 bases match TRBD2. The CDR3 sequence is 19 residues long. The V and J ends lost 3 bases and 0 bases, in that order; junction bases with no gene match: 8. The germline gives CDR1 SGDLS, CDR2 YYNGEE. The DNA for the CDR3 is TGTGCCAGCAGCGGCCGGACTAGCGGGGGCAAATCGAACACCGGGGAGCTGTTTTTT. The encoded protein is CASSGRTSGGKSNTGELFF.

The V gene is TRBV30, the J gene TRBJ2-7; tentative D call: TRBD1 (5 bases). The CDR3 contains 13 residues. From germline, CDR1 is GTSNPN and CDR2 SVGIG (reference sequence). V was clipped by 5 bases and J by 2 bases, with 13 bases between them. DNA for the CDR3: TGTGCCTGGGGACGAGCAGGGCCCTACGAGCAGTACTTC. Amino acids: CAWGRAGPYEQYF.

The CDR3 coding sequence is TGTGCCAGCAGTTTGGTGAGCGGGGGGGACAATGAGCAGTTCTTC. It is translated as CASSLVSGGDNEQFF. V gene TRBV28 combines with J gene TRBJ2-1; 10 positions match TRBD2. Germline CDR1 reads MDHEN; CDR2 reads SYDVKM. The CDR3 is 15 amino acids. With 3 bases clipped from V and 5 bases from J, the junction kept 4 bases outside the gene matches.

The chain carries TRBV5-4 and TRBJ2-1; TRBD2 is a possible D gene (5 bases). The CDR3 is 14 residues long. V lost 1 base to trimming and J lost 0 bases, with 5 bases between them. From germline, CDR1 is SGHNT and CDR2 YYREEE (reference sequence). The CDR3 is CASSLLASYNEQFF. As DNA, the CDR3 is TGTGCCAGCAGCTTGCTAGCCTCCTACAATGAGCAGTTCTTC.

The chain joins TRBV2 to TRBJ2-7; D is possibly TRBD1 (5 bases). Trimming removed 3 bases at V and 4 bases at J, with 10 bases between. This CDR3 has 13 residues. Germline V CDR1 and CDR2: SNHLY, FYNNEI. DNA for the CDR3: TGTGCCAGCAGTGAGGGGCCAGATTACGAGCAGTACTTC. This gives the protein CASSEGPDYEQYF.

Here the CDR3 DNA reads TGTGCCAGCAGCTTAGCGGGGGGGCTTGCCGGGGAGCTGTTTTTT. This translates into CASSLAGGLAGELFF. The chain recombines TRBV7-3 with TRBJ2-2; 9 nucleotides match TRBD2. The trim removed 2 bases at V and 6 bases at J, leaving 4 bases unmatched. Germline V gene sequence: CDR1 SGHTA, CDR2 FQGTGA. The CDR3 runs 15 residues.

The J gene is TRBJ1-1, the V gene TRBV28; 7 nucleotides align to TRBD1. CDR1 and CDR2 from the germline V gene are MDHEN and SYDVKM. With 6 bases clipped from V and 1 base from J, the junction kept 8 bases outside the gene matches. The CDR3 is 15 residues long. The CDR3 bases are TGTGCCAGCAGCCTTGACAGGGTCCCGAACACTGAAGCTTTCTTT. Its protein is CASSLDRVPNTEAFF.

The chain employs TRBV2 and TRBJ1-1; D unclear. Trimming removed 7 bases at V and 4 bases at J, with 16 bases between. Germline lookup yields CDR1 SNHLY and CDR2 FYNNEI. This CDR3 is 14 amino acids long. CDR3 sequence: CASKPTFGSTEAFF. CDR3 nucleotides: TGTGCCAGCAAGCCGACATTCGGCTCCACTGAAGCTTTCTTT.